This T cell receptor (beta chain) derives from a study of T cell changes during pregnancy in multiple sclerosis. This CDR3 comprises 18 residues. V was trimmed by 6 bases and J by 4 bases, leaving 25 bases between them. Germline V CDR1 and CDR2: MGHDK, SYGVNS. Only in-frame clones appear in the TCRdb table, and some are missing; sequencing was by immunoSEQ multiplex PCR. The table lists about 57,000 clones, 70% to 90% of them singletons. The clonotype was recovered from a female donor with multiple sclerosis, enrolled in a pregnancy study. Sequencing used peripheral blood, obtained after pregnancy. This sequence joins TRBV25-1 and TRBJ1-3, with D perhaps matching TRBD1 (6 bases). CDR3 in amino acids: CASRHKFSLRGRGNTIYF. CDR3 sequence (DNA): TGTGCCAGCAGACATAAGTTCTCCCTCAGGGGTCGAGGAAACACCATATATTTT.